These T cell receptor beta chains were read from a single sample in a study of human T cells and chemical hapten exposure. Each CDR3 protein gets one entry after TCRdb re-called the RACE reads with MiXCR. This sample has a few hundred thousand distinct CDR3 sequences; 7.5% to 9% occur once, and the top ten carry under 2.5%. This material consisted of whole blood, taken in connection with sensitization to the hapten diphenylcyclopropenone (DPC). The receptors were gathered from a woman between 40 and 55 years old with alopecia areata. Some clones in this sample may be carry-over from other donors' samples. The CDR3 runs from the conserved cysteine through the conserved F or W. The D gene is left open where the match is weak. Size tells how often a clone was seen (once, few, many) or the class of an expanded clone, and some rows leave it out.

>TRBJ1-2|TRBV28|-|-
CASSSGGTRYGYTF
TGTGCCAGCAGTTCCGGTGGGACACGTTATGGCTACACCTTC
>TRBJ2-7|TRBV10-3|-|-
CAIGDPRSSYEQYF
TGTGCCATAGGTGACCCCCGAAGCTCCTACGAGCAGTACTTC
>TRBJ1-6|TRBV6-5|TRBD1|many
CASSYRPGGQGTGSPLHF
TGTGCCAGCAGTTACCGACCAGGGGGGCAGGGTACAGGTTCACCCCTCCACTTT
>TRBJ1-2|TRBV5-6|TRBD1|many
CASSQDRVYGYTF
TGTGCCAGCAGTCAGGACAGGGTTTATGGCTACACCTTC
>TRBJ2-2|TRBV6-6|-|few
CASSGSANTGELFF
TGTGCCAGCAGTGGGAGCGCGAACACCGGGGAGCTGTTTTTT
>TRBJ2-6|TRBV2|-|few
CAIKGASGANVLTF
TGTGCCATCAAAGGGGCTTCTGGGGCCAACGTCCTGACTTTC
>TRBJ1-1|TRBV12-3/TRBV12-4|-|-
CASSFPPTVTEAFF
TGTGCCAGCAGTTTTCCTCCGACAGTCACTGAAGCTTTCTTT
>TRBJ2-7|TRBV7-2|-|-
CASSPRADSYEQYF
TGTGCCAGCAGCCCTCGGGCGGACTCCTACGAGCAGTACTTC
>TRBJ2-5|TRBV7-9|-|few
CASSPSKETQYF
TGTGCCAGCAGCCCCTCCAAAGAGACCCAGTACTTC
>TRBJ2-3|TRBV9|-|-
CASSAGGAEITDTQYF
TGTGCCAGCAGCGCCGGGGGAGCGGAGATCACAGATACGCAGTATTTT
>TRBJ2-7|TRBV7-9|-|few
CASSLMPHEQYF
TGTGCCAGCAGCTTAATGCCCCACGAGCAGTACTTC
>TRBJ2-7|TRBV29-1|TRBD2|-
CSVREGWYEQYF
TGCAGCGTTCGGGAGGGTTGGTACGAGCAGTACTTC
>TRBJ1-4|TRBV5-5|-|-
CASSLGWLHEKLFF
TGTGCCAGCAGCTTGGGTTGGCTCCATGAAAAACTGTTTTTT
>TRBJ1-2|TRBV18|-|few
CASSRQGRDYGYTF
TGTGCCAGCTCACGGCAGGGAAGGGACTATGGCTACACCTTC
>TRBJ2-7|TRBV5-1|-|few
CASSSDREQYF
TGCGCCAGCAGCTCGGATAGGGAGCAGTACTTC
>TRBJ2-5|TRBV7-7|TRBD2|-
CASSLAGTQQETQYF
TGTGCTAGCAGCTTAGCGGGCACTCAACAAGAGACCCAGTACTTC
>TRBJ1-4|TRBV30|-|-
CAWSVGHGNEKLFF
TGTGCCTGGAGTGTTGGGCACGGTAATGAAAAACTGTTTTTT
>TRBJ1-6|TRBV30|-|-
CAWTLGTHYSPLHF
TGTGCCTGGACTCTGGGGACGCATTATTCACCCCTCCACTTT
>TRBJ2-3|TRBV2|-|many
CASSEGGVSTDTQYF
TGTGCCAGCAGTGAGGGCGGGGTGAGCACAGATACGCAGTATTTT
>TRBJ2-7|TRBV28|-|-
CASNPSDGTYEQYF
TGTGCCAGCAACCCGTCGGACGGAACCTACGAGCAGTACTTC
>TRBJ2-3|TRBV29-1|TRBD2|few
CSVRKVAGALTDTQYF
TGCAGCGTCCGGAAGGTAGCGGGAGCTTTGACAGATACGCAGTATTTT
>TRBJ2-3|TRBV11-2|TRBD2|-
CASSLGLAGVADTQYF
TGTGCCAGCAGCCTTGGCCTAGCGGGAGTTGCAGATACGCAGTATTTT
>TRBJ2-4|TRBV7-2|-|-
CASSLNPRGIQYF
TGTGCCAGCAGCTTAAACCCCAGGGGCATTCAGTACTTC
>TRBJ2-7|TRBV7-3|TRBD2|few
CASILTGTTYEQYF
TGTGCCAGCATCCTTACCGGGACTACCTACGAGCAGTACTTC
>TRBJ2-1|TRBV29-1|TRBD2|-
CSVVPAGGRAYNEQFF
TGCAGCGTTGTCCCCGCAGGCGGGAGAGCTTACAATGAGCAGTTCTTC
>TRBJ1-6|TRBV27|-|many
CASSFSGHVSPLHF
TGTGCCAGCAGTTTCTCCGGACACGTATCACCCCTCCACTTT
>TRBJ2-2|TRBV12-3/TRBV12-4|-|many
CASSQTTGPTGELFF
TGTGCCAGCAGTCAAACCACAGGACCCACCGGGGAGCTGTTTTTT
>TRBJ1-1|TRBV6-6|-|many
CASSYSKTVNTEAFF
TGTGCCAGCAGTTACTCGAAAACAGTGAACACTGAAGCTTTCTTT